A selection of T cell receptor beta chains follows, all from one sample in a study of T cells in localized non-small cell lung cancer. Libraries were prepared by immunoSEQ multiplex PCR; TCRdb keeps only in-frame clonotypes and omits some of them. The sample holds approximately 3,000 clones; roughly 24% are singletons and the top ten take 20% to 25%. The sequences come from lung tumor tissue, collected before any cancer treatment. These receptors were collected from a man between 40 and 70 years old with stage I lung adenocarcinoma. CDR3s include the opening cysteine and the closing phenylalanine or tryptophan.

TRBV19,CASSIGTGGNEQYF
TRBV30,CAWSVGGAVTDTQYF
TRBV6-8,CAIRAPTGNTEAFF
TRBV5-1,CASSLGGVRDTQYF
TRBV30,CAWSLGGSNQPQHF
TRBV11-3,CASNTQGGGTGELFF
TRBV11-3,CASSFFSRQGNYEQYF
TRBV4-1,CAGQELVGTGELFF
TRBV19,CASSIQLGQPQHF
TRBV10-2,CATSTGGPSGANVLTF
TRBV18,CASSPQGGSDTQYF
TRBV19,CATQRGANTEAFF
TRBV9,CASRAGTSYLRNEQFF
TRBV19,CASSPAGQGYEQYF
TRBV5-1,CASSFGTGLNTEAFF
TRBV7-8,CASGTGVYYEQYF
TRBV4-1,CASSQPTRGSAPPLRYF
TRBV19,CASSATRGSGANVLTF
TRBV6-8,CASRERGSNSPLHF
TRBV7-2,CASSLNGGYGYTF
TRBV29-1,CSVEDLFVDTEAFF
TRBV29-1,CSVAKEGGINNEQFF
TRBV28,CASSSFFTGYNSPLHF
TRBV15,CATSSTGNVFYGYTF
TRBV15,CATSPRQGRETEAFF
TRBV30,CAWNSPNQPQHF
TRBV5-1,CASSLGEGITEAFF
TRBV9,CASSVGVGEAFF
TRBV29-1,CSVERDLDTQYF